Listed here are 12 T cell receptor beta chains from one sample, sequenced in a study of OX40 agonist ivuxolimab in advanced cancers. This table comes from immunoSEQ multiplex PCR, and its TCRdb copy is limited to in-frame clones, with some not included. The data contain roughly 62,000 clones, approximately 83% of them singletons. This material consisted of CD4+ or CD8+ T cells sorted from blood, taken in a trial of the OX40 agonist ivuxolimab. These receptors came from an adult with an advanced solid tumor such as melanoma, head and neck, liver or kidney cancer.

This chain links TRBV9 with TRBJ2-6; TRBD2 is a possible D gene (5 bases). The V and J ends lost 0 bases and 4 bases respectively, with 20 bases between them. Per germline, CDR1 SGDLS and CDR2 YYNGEE. This CDR3 contains 19 residues. The CDR3: CASSVGPPRGFGGANVLTF. The CDR3 nucleotides are TGTGCCAGCAGCGTAGGCCCCCCACGAGGGTTTGGCGGGGCCAACGTCCTGACTTTC. The entire variable domain, with the rest obtained from reference TRBV9 and TRBJ2-6, is as follows: DSGVTQTPKHLITATGQRVTLRCSPRSGDLSVYWYQQSLDQGLQFLIQYYNGEERAKGNILERFSAQQFPDLHSELNLSSLELGDSALYFCASSVGPPRGFGGANVLTFGAGSRLTVL.

V and J are TRBV6-1 and TRBJ1-1; TRBD1 matches at 9 bases. Germline CDR1 MNHNS, CDR2 SASEGT. This CDR3 contains 14 residues. V gave up 6 bases and J gave up 5 bases; unmatched junction bases: 7. CDR3: CASRMDRGGTEAFF. CDR3 bases: TGTGCCAGCAGGATGGACAGGGGAGGAACTGAAGCTTTCTTT.

The chain uses TRBV4-1 and TRBJ2-2; 9 nucleotides match TRBD2. J gave up 0 bases and V 4 bases, and 3 bases lay outside the gene matches. Per germline, CDR1 MGHRA and CDR2 YSYEKL. This CDR3 spans 16 amino acids. CDR3 sequence reads: CASSRTSDPNTGELFF. CDR3 DNA sequence: TGCGCCAGCAGCCGGACTAGCGACCCGAACACCGGGGAGCTGTTTTTT.

The rearrangement uses TRBV6-4 and TRBJ1-5, with D uncertain. CDR3 length: 13 amino acids. CDR1 and CDR2 from the germline V gene are MRHNA and SNTAGT. V was clipped by 2 bases and J by 6 bases, with 8 bases between them. The CDR3 DNA sequence: TGTGCCAGCAGTGACAGGGTAGCTCAGCCCCAGCATTTT. Translation gives CASSDRVAQPQHF.

This clone was observed a few times. The CDR3: CASSPQDLNTEAFF. The CDR3 DNA follows: TGTGCCAGCAGCCCACAGGACCTGAACACTGAAGCTTTCTTT. The chain joins TRBV7-9 to TRBJ1-1, with a tentative D call TRBD1 (5 bases). The CDR3 contains 14 residues. Between the trimmed V and J ends, which lost 5 bases and 0 bases, there was a span of 10 bases. CDR1 is SEHNR, CDR2 FQNEAQ, per germline (reference sequence).

The chain couples TRBV15 to TRBJ2-5; TRBD2 agrees at 13 bases. V trimming: 3 bases; J trimming: 2 bases; junction bases outside the gene matches: 3. The CDR3 length is 16 residues. Germline V gives CDR1 LNHNV, CDR2 YYDKDF (reference sequence). The CDR3 DNA sequence: TGTGCCACCAGCAGGGGACTAGCGGGGTCACAAGAGACCCAGTACTTC. It codes for CATSRGLAGSQETQYF.

This sequence joins TRBV2 and TRBJ2-2; TRBD1 aligns across 11 bases. Germline CDR1 is SNHLY and CDR2 is FYNNEI. The V segment lost 2 bases and the J segment 5 bases; nucleotides outside the gene matches: 7. The CDR3 is 17 amino acids. CDR3 loop: CASSEFPGQGDTGELFF. The CDR3 bases are TGTGCCAGCAGTGAATTTCCGGGACAGGGGGATACCGGGGAGCTGTTTTTT.

V is TRBV7-9 and J is TRBJ1-2, with D possibly matching TRBD1 (5 bases). The germline CDR1 and CDR2 sequences are SEHNR and FQNEAQ (reference sequence). The ends were cut back, 5 bases at V and 12 bases at J, with 16 bases in the middle. This CDR3 has 12 amino acids. CDR3 nucleotide sequence: TGTGCCAGCAGCACCGGGACCTATCGGAACACCTTC. This translates into CASSTGTYRNTF.

The V call is TRBV23-1, the J call TRBJ1-1; the D is unclear. TRBV23-1 is an open reading frame whose function is uncertain. The CDR3 totals 13 residues. V gave up 0 bases and J gave up 5 bases, with 7 bases separating them. The CDR3 region is CASSQSAVTEAFF. CDR3 bases: TGCGCCAGCAGTCAATCTGCCGTGACTGAAGCTTTCTTT.

The chain combines TRBV7-6 with TRBJ1-5, with 8 bases identical to TRBD1. The CDR3 runs to 17 residues. V trimming: 6 bases; J trimming: 4 bases; junction bases outside the gene matches: 14. Germline lookup yields CDR1 SGHVS and CDR2 FNYEAQ. The CDR3 loop is CASSLSRARGLNQPQHF. The CDR3 coding sequence is TGTGCCAGCAGTTTATCCCGGGCCAGGGGGCTAAATCAGCCCCAGCATTTT.

The gene calls are TRBV28 and TRBJ2-3; no clear D gene. Deletions cut 4 bases from V and 4 bases from J, with 12 bases between. Looked up from germline, CDR1 is MDHEN and CDR2 is SYDVKM. The CDR3 spans 14 residues. CDR3 DNA sequence: TGTGCCAGCAGTTCTACCCTACCCCCAGATACGCAGTATTTT. Amino acids: CASSSTLPPDTQYF.

The rearrangement links TRBV13 to TRBJ2-5; D is possibly TRBD1 (5 bases). This CDR3 region has 12 residues. Germline CDR1 PRHDT, CDR2 FYEKMQ (reference sequence). Trimming removed 1 base at V and 5 bases at J, with 5 bases between. CDR3 protein: CASSLEGETQYF. Here the CDR3 DNA reads TGTGCCAGCAGCTTAGAGGGGGAGACCCAGTACTTC.